The 16 T cell receptor beta chains listed next were all sequenced from one sample in a study of T cell changes during pregnancy in multiple sclerosis. Data came from immunoSEQ multiplex PCR; TCRdb stores just in-frame clones and leaves some out. The sample includes about 52,000 clones, roughly nine tenths of them seen just once. Sequencing used CD4+ T cells from peripheral blood mononuclear cells, obtained before pregnancy. Receptors originate from a female donor with multiple sclerosis, enrolled in a pregnancy study.

V and J are TRBV10-3 and TRBJ2-2; 9 bases line up with TRBD1. The CDR3 runs to 18 residues. The V and J ends lost 2 bases and 6 bases, in that order; junction bases with no gene match: 13. Germline CDR1 is ENHRY and CDR2 is SYGVKD. The chain's CDR3 is CAISEPIGGTGRAGELFF. CDR3 in DNA: TGTGCCATCAGTGAGCCCATCGGTGGGACAGGGAGGGCCGGGGAGCTGTTTTTT.

The rearrangement joins TRBV2 to TRBJ1-2; 7 bases map to TRBD1. The CDR3 totals 14 residues. Germline loops: CDR1 SNHLY, CDR2 FYNNEI. The junction had 11 bases not matched to a gene; V was cut back by 8 bases and J by 5 bases. CDR3 nucleotides: TGTGCCAGCGGCCGACAGGGAGGCGGGTATGGCTACACCTTC. As protein: CASGRQGGGYGYTF.

The CDR3 region is CASSLGGTGSYEQYF. DNA for the CDR3: TGTGCCAGCAGTTTAGGGGGGACAGGGTCGTACGAGCAGTACTTC. V and J are TRBV28 and TRBJ2-7, with TRBD1 matching 9 bases. Looked up from germline, CDR1 is MDHEN and CDR2 is SYDVKM. Unmatched junction bases numbered 6, after V lost 2 bases and J lost 4 bases. The CDR3 extends over 15 amino acids.

The rearrangement joins TRBV5-1 to TRBJ2-5; 9 nucleotides match TRBD2. Germline V gene sequence: CDR1 SGHRS, CDR2 YFSETQ. V was pared by 2 bases and J by 4 bases, with 6 bases of the junction left unmatched. CDR3 size: 15 residues. The CDR3 reads CASSFAGGPGETQYF. For the CDR3, the DNA is TGCGCCAGCAGCTTCGCGGGAGGGCCAGGAGAGACCCAGTACTTC.

The chain has TRBV30 and TRBJ2-5, with 8 bases that match TRBD2. Germline V gene lookup returns CDR1 GTSNPN and CDR2 SVGIG (reference sequence). The V segment lost 5 bases and the J segment 9 bases; nucleotides outside the gene matches: 8. The CDR3 covers 12 residues. As DNA, the CDR3 is TGTGCCTGGCGCCCGGGGGGGAGGCCCCAGTACTTC. Translated: CAWRPGGRPQYF.

The V call is TRBV27, the J call TRBJ2-7; 7 bases fit TRBD2. Per germline, CDR1 MNHEY and CDR2 SMNVEV (reference sequence). V lost 5 bases and J lost 4; bases outside the gene matches: 11. The CDR3 is made up of 15 amino acids. The chain's CDR3 is CASSPRLASIYEQYF. In DNA form, the CDR3 reads TGTGCCAGCAGTCCCCGACTAGCATCCATTTACGAGCAGTACTTC.

V is TRBV6-5 and J is TRBJ2-7; 7 positions match TRBD2. This CDR3 has 12 amino acids. After removal of 4 bases from V and 7 bases from J, the junction contained 4 bases not matched to a gene. Germline V gene data show CDR1 as MNHEY and CDR2 as SVGAGI. CDR3 sequence (DNA): TGTGCCAGCAGTTGGGAGGGGATTGAGCAGTACTTC. This sequence encodes CASSWEGIEQYF.

The chain carries TRBV7-9 and TRBJ2-3; D is unclear. Trimming took off 1 base at V and 2 bases at J, with 7 bases between the two ends. Per the germline V gene, CDR1 is SEHNR and CDR2 is FQNEAQ (reference sequence). The CDR3 runs 14 residues. CDR3 residues: CASSLVAFTDTQYF. The CDR3 DNA is TGTGCCAGCAGCTTAGTGGCCTTCACAGATACGCAGTATTTT.

The V gene is TRBV5-1, the J gene TRBJ2-2, with 9 bases lining up with TRBD1. CDR3 length: 16 amino acids. CDR1 is SGHRS, CDR2 YFSETQ, per germline. V trimming: 3 bases; J trimming: 3 bases; junction bases outside the gene matches: 6. The CDR3 loop reads CASSSIGTGYTGELFF. The CDR3 nucleotides read TGCGCCAGCAGCTCCATCGGGACAGGGTACACCGGGGAGCTGTTTTTT.

The chain combines TRBV7-9 with TRBJ1-1, with D maybe TRBD1 (6 bases). V was trimmed by 1 base and J by 6 bases, leaving 15 bases between them. Germline CDR1 reads SEHNR; CDR2 reads FQNEAQ (reference sequence). This CDR3 has 15 residues. The chain's CDR3 is CASSLVGTTNPEAFF. CDR3 nucleotides: TGTGCCAGCAGCTTAGTGGGGACAACAAACCCTGAAGCTTTCTTT.

This chain joins TRBV5-4 and TRBJ2-7; D remains ambiguous. With 0 bases removed from V and 2 bases from J, the gap between germline ends came to 6 bases. The germline V gene encodes CDR1 SGHNT and CDR2 YYREEE (reference sequence). CDR3 length: 13 residues. This CDR3 is CASSLGEAYEQYF. Written as DNA, the CDR3 is TGTGCCAGCAGCTTGGGCGAAGCCTACGAGCAGTACTTC.

This clone was counted a single time. The CDR3 sequence: CASSVLGSLNTGELFF. In DNA form, the CDR3 reads TGTGCCAGTAGTGTTCTCGGCTCACTAAACACCGGGGAGCTGTTTTTT. The rearrangement uses TRBV19 and TRBJ2-2; D gene uncertain. Between the trimmed V and J ends, which lost 5 bases and 2 bases, there was a span of 15 bases. The CDR3 covers 16 residues. Germline CDR1 reads LNHDA; CDR2 reads SQIVND (reference sequence).

This chain links TRBV27 with TRBJ2-5; TRBD1 might be the D (6 bases). The CDR3 sequence is 14 residues long. The V gene's germline CDR1 is MNHEY and CDR2 SMNVEV (reference sequence). Trimming shortened V by 2 bases and J by 1 base, and 8 bases separated the two germline ends. The CDR3 here is CASSLGQSQETQYF. In nucleotides, the CDR3 is TGTGCCAGCAGTTTAGGACAGTCCCAAGAGACCCAGTACTTC.

The gene calls are TRBV2 and TRBJ1-2; TRBD1 matches at 7 bases. The J segment lost 4 bases and the V segment lost 6 bases, leaving 5 bases of the junction unmatched. The length of the CDR3 is 13 residues. Germline V gene data show CDR1 as SNHLY and CDR2 as FYNNEI. The CDR3 spells CASRGRGVYGYTF. The CDR3 bases are TGTGCCAGCAGGGGCAGGGGGGTCTATGGCTACACCTTC.

This clone was seen only once. This chain connects TRBV27 to TRBJ2-2; 8 nucleotides match TRBD1. The length of the CDR3 is 14 residues. The ends lost 6 bases at V and 1 base at J; junction bases unmatched: 1. Germline V gives CDR1 MNHEY, CDR2 SMNVEV (reference sequence). Written as DNA, the CDR3 is TGTGCCAGCAGGGGGACAGGGAACACCGGGGAGCTGTTTTTT. The encoded protein is CASRGTGNTGELFF.

The chain couples TRBV5-1 to TRBJ2-5; 7 bases line up with TRBD2. The CDR3 is 17 residues long. The germline V gene encodes CDR1 SGHRS and CDR2 YFSETQ. Losses at the gene ends were 2 bases for V and 5 bases for J; bases not matched to a gene: 15. The CDR3 sequence: CASSLLGRASGPETQYF. The CDR3 bases are TGCGCCAGCAGCTTATTAGGGCGGGCTAGCGGTCCGGAGACCCAGTACTTC.